The 12 T cell receptor beta chains presented below share a single source sample, sequenced in a study of T cells in Graves' hyperthyroidism and ophthalmopathy. Amplified TCR beta CDR3 regions derived from RNA transcripts. Initially, a first-round RT-PCR of the TCR CDR3 employed the HTBI primer set. TCRdb re-derived calls from the multiplex PCR reads in MiXCR, one entry per CDR3 protein. Among hundreds of thousands of distinct CDR3 sequences listed, 14% were seen once. Sequencing was performed on blood. These receptors were obtained from a woman aged 35 to 49 with Graves' hyperthyroidism.

The chain has TRBV12-3 or TRBV12-4 and TRBJ2-5, with TRBD1 as a possible D gene (6 bases). The CDR3 is 14 amino acids. V was pared by 6 bases and J by 5 bases, with 16 bases between. The CDR3 spells CASSIQGSDETQYF. In DNA, the CDR3 is TGTGCCAGCAGCATTCAGGGGAGTGACGAGACCCAGTACTTC.

This clonotype has ten or more counts. CDR3 sequence: CASSSDPQTYEQYF. As DNA, the CDR3 is TGCGCCAGCAGCTCGGATCCGCAGACCTACGAGCAGTACTTC. V is TRBV5-1 and J is TRBJ2-7; no clear D. V dropped 3 bases and J dropped 2 bases, with 12 bases sitting between them. The CDR3 runs 14 residues. Germline V gene lookup returns CDR1 SGHRS and CDR2 YFSETQ.

This clonotype was picked up many times. J is TRBJ2-5 and V is TRBV28; possibly TRBD1 for D (6 bases). The germline gives CDR1 MDHEN, CDR2 SYDVKM. The CDR3 runs 12 residues. Trimming pared 5 bases from V and 9 bases from J, leaving 13 bases between. CDR3 DNA sequence: TGTGCCAGCAGTCCACAGGGCTGGGCCCAGTACTTC. Protein sequence: CASSPQGWAQYF.

In its sample, this clonotype was seen many times. The chain has TRBV2 and TRBJ2-1; no firm D call. CDR1 is SNHLY and CDR2 is FYNNEI in the germline V gene. V lost 1 base and J 6 bases, leaving 4 bases between the germline ends. This CDR3 comprises 12 residues. For the CDR3, the DNA is TGTGCCAGCAGTGAAGAGGTCAATGAGCAGTTCTTC. Residues: CASSEEVNEQFF.

This clonotype was recorded at least ten times. The V call is TRBV7-9, the J call TRBJ1-4; D gene ambiguous. There are 15 residues in the CDR3. V was pared by 5 bases and J by 7 bases, with 17 bases between. CDR1 SEHNR and CDR2 FQNEAQ come from the germline V gene (reference sequence). The CDR3 region is CASSQRSQSGEKLFF. The CDR3 DNA is TGTGCCAGCAGCCAAAGGTCCCAGAGCGGTGAAAAACTGTTTTTT.

This clonotype was counted between two and nine times. The chain couples TRBV5-4 to TRBJ1-2; possible D gene TRBD1, 6 bases. This CDR3 spans 15 amino acids. V lost 5 bases to trimming and J lost 1 base, with 15 bases between them. Germline V gene sequence: CDR1 SGHNT, CDR2 YYREEE (reference sequence). The CDR3 here is CASSNREFGNYGYTF. Here the CDR3 DNA reads TGTGCCAGCAGTAACAGGGAGTTTGGTAACTATGGCTACACCTTC.

This clonotype was found a few times. V gene TRBV25-1 combines with J gene TRBJ2-7; no firm D call. The CDR3 extends over 14 amino acids. V shed 9 bases and J shed 7 bases, with 22 bases lying between them. The V gene's germline CDR1 is MGHDK and CDR2 SYGVNS. CDR3 coding DNA: TGTGCCAGTCGCGCAAAAGCGCCGCTAAGGGAGCAGTACTTC. Translated, it gives CASRAKAPLREQYF.

The chain links TRBV13 to TRBJ1-6; D call uncertain. This CDR3 region has 16 residues. V lost 1 base, J lost 0 bases, and 7 bases lay in between. Germline V gene data show CDR1 as PRHDT and CDR2 as FYEKMQ (reference sequence). CDR3 bases: TGTGCCAGCAGCTTAGTCACCGGCTCCTATAATTCACCCCTCCACTTT. It translates to CASSLVTGSYNSPLHF.

Worth noting for this clonotype: One end of the junction is discordant with germline, which a read error may explain. The CDR3 DNA reads as TGTGCCGGCAGCTTAAGGACATTACAAGAGACCCAGTACTTC. Its protein product is CAGSLRTLQETQYF. The chain combines TRBV7-9 with TRBJ2-5; D is possibly TRBD1 (5 bases). The CDR3 loop spans 14 amino acids. Per germline, CDR1 SEHNR and CDR2 FQNEAQ (reference sequence).

This clonotype was recorded many times. The chain links TRBV19 to TRBJ2-2; perhaps TRBD2 as D (6 bases). CDR3 length: 17 residues. Trimming removed 4 bases from V and 3 bases from J, with 18 bases in between. Germline V lookup: CDR1 LNHDA, CDR2 SQIVND (reference sequence). CDR3 DNA: TGTGCCAGTAGTACGTCCTACATGGGGGAGGACACCGGGGAGCTGTTTTTT. It translates to CASSTSYMGEDTGELFF. The full variable domain, with the rest looked up from reference TRBV19 and TRBJ2-2, is DGGITQSPKYLFRKEGQNVTLSCEQNLNHDAMYWYRQDPGQGLRLIYYSQIVNDFQKGDIAEGYSVSREKKESFPLTVTSAQKNPTAFYLCASSTSYMGEDTGELFFGEGSRLTVL.

This clonotype was counted a few times. The chain is built from TRBV12-3 or TRBV12-4 and TRBJ2-1; D gene ambiguous. V lost 2 bases to trimming and J lost 1 base, with 12 bases between them. CDR3 size: 16 residues. The CDR3 DNA sequence: TGTGCCAGCAGTTTAAGCGTCGGACCTTCCTACAATGAGCAGTTCTTC. It yields the protein CASSLSVGPSYNEQFF.

This clonotype was observed a few times. V is TRBV7-8 and J is TRBJ1-4; D call uncertain. V was trimmed by 0 bases and J by 3 bases, leaving 14 bases between them. Germline CDR1 is SGHVS and CDR2 is FQNEAQ. CDR3 length: 17 amino acids. CDR3 sequence (DNA): TGTGCCAGCAGCTTAGCATTCGGCTTAGGGTCTAATGAAAAACTGTTTTTT. Amino acids: CASSLAFGLGSNEKLFF.